The 17 T cell receptor beta chains below were found in one sample sequenced in a study of Ad26.COV2.S vaccination and SARS-CoV-2 variants. Produced via immunoSEQ multiplex PCR; TCRdb's table is partial and in-frame only. This sample has about 410,000 clones, with approximately 92% found just once. Regarding treatment: roughly 19 received Ad26.COV2.S at low or high dose, single or two shots; several received placebo; per-sample allocation not given. The study sampled participants on day 63 after the first vaccine or placebo injection. Sequencing used peripheral blood, obtained in a trial of Ad26.COV2.S vaccine versus placebo. These receptors came from a person aged 18-65 years who received the Ad26.COV2.S COVID-19 vaccine or a placebo.

The CDR3 protein is CASSYLTGGAYTEAFF. DNA of the CDR3: TGTGCCAGCAGTTACTTGACAGGGGGCGCCTACACTGAAGCTTTCTTT. This chain joins TRBV6-2 or TRBV6-3 and TRBJ1-1; 10 nucleotides line up with TRBD1. Trimming at V came to 1 base and at J to 3 bases, leaving 5 bases not matched to a gene. The CDR3 totals 16 residues. Germline V lookup: CDR1 MNHEY, CDR2 SVGEGT.

CDR3 bases: TGTGCCAGCAGCTTAGTTTATGGGACAGGGGTCTACGAGCAGTACTTC. It specifies CASSLVYGTGVYEQYF. This sequence joins TRBV11-2 and TRBJ2-7, with 10 bases matching TRBD1. The ends lost 1 base at V and 3 bases at J; junction bases unmatched: 6. CDR3 length: 16 amino acids. Germline assignment: CDR1 SGHAT and CDR2 FQNNGV.

This clone came up once. The V and J genes are TRBV10-3 and TRBJ2-6; D is perhaps TRBD2 (6 bases). V was cut by 4 bases and J by 1 base, with 14 bases left in between. CDR3 length: 17 residues. CDR1 is ENHRY and CDR2 is SYGVKD in the germline V gene. The CDR3 spells CAISGGEFGSGANVLTF. In DNA, the CDR3 is TGTGCCATCAGTGGGGGGGAGTTTGGGTCTGGGGCCAACGTCCTGACTTTC.

The rearrangement links TRBV28 to TRBJ2-7; 9 nucleotides align to TRBD1. Germline-derived CDR1 and CDR2 are MDHEN and SYDVKM. The CDR3 consists of 11 residues. V was clipped by 3 bases and J by 12 bases; unmatched bases: 3. Written as DNA, the CDR3 is TGTGCCAGCAGTTTCGGGACAGGGTGGTACTTC. Protein sequence: CASSFGTGWYF.

The chain's CDR3 is CASSPRQGVFTEAFF. CDR3 bases: TGTGCCAGTAGTCCCCGACAGGGGGTGTTCACTGAAGCTTTCTTT. The chain employs TRBV19 and TRBJ1-1; 9 bases align to TRBD1. J was trimmed by 4 bases and V by 5 bases; bases with no gene match: 8. This CDR3 is built from 15 residues. From germline, CDR1 is LNHDA and CDR2 SQIVND (reference sequence). Filled out from reference TRBV19 and TRBJ1-1, the complete variable domain reads DGGITQSPKYLFRKEGQNVTLSCEQNLNHDAMYWYRQDPGQGLRLIYYSQIVNDFQKGDIAEGYSVSREKKESFPLTVTSAQKNPTAFYLCASSPRQGVFTEAFFGQGTRLTVV.

The V call is TRBV2, the J call TRBJ2-5; 11 positions agree with TRBD1. Germline CDR1 SNHLY, CDR2 FYNNEI. The CDR3 runs to 15 residues. V was pared by 1 base and J by 5 bases, with 3 bases of the junction left unmatched. This CDR3 is CASSEGDRGTETQYF. Written as DNA, the CDR3 is TGTGCCAGCAGTGAAGGGGACAGGGGGACGGAGACCCAGTACTTC.

This clone was counted once. The chain couples TRBV28 to TRBJ2-1, with D unresolved. The CDR3 is made up of 12 amino acids. Per germline, CDR1 MDHEN and CDR2 SYDVKM. Trimming cost V 8 bases and J 9 bases, with 14 bases left between them. CDR3 region: CASFNSPGEQFF. In DNA, the CDR3 is TGTGCCAGCTTCAACTCCCCCGGTGAGCAGTTCTTC.

This clone showed up just once. The gene calls are TRBV6-5 and TRBJ1-5; possibly TRBD1 for D (6 bases). Germline V lookup: CDR1 MNHEY, CDR2 SVGAGI. The CDR3 consists of 15 residues. The germline V and J ends were trimmed by 6 bases and 1 base, with 13 bases remaining between them. The DNA for the CDR3 is TGTGCCAGCAGGGCTACAGGGATCAGCAATCAGCCCCAGCATTTT. Protein sequence: CASRATGISNQPQHF.

The chain links TRBV25-1 to TRBJ2-1; no firm D call. CDR1 and CDR2 from the germline V gene are MGHDK and SYGVNS. The CDR3 runs to 15 residues. V lost 0 bases and J 0 bases, leaving 6 bases between the germline ends. This chain's CDR3 is CASSEYGLSYNEQFF. The CDR3 bases are TGTGCCAGCAGTGAATATGGCCTCTCCTACAATGAGCAGTTCTTC.

The rearrangement joins TRBV6-5 to TRBJ2-7; 8 bases map to TRBD1. Germline assignment: CDR1 MNHEY and CDR2 SVGAGI. This CDR3 spans 15 amino acids. The J segment lost 5 bases and the V segment lost 4 bases, leaving 10 bases of the junction unmatched. The CDR3 region is CASSSPGQAPHEQYF. The DNA of the CDR3 is TGTGCCAGCAGTTCTCCGGGACAGGCCCCCCACGAGCAGTACTTC.

CDR3: CASSEVRGYTEAFF. The CDR3, as DNA: TGTGCCAGCAGTGAAGTGAGGGGCTACACTGAAGCTTTCTTT. The chain combines TRBV6-1 with TRBJ1-1, with a tentative D call TRBD1 (5 bases). Trimming cost V 1 base and J 3 bases, with 9 bases left between them. The CDR3 is 14 amino acids. CDR1 and CDR2 (germline): MNHNS, SASEGT.

CDR3 residues: CASSYGSSGANVLTF. In DNA form, the CDR3 reads TGTGCCAGCAGTTATGGGAGCTCTGGGGCCAACGTCCTGACTTTC. This sequence joins TRBV6-5 and TRBJ2-6; D might be TRBD2 (5 bases). Per germline, CDR1 MNHEY and CDR2 SVGAGI. Trimming shortened V by 3 bases and J by 0 bases, and 6 bases separated the two germline ends. The length of the CDR3 is 15 residues.

This rearrangement joins TRBV7-2 to TRBJ2-7, with TRBD2 identical over 7 bases. This CDR3 is built from 17 residues. Germline lookup yields CDR1 SGHTA and CDR2 FQGNSA. V trimming: 1 base; J trimming: 4 bases; junction bases outside the gene matches: 13. This CDR3 reads CASSLGAPTSARYEQYF. The DNA for the CDR3 is TGTGCCAGCAGCTTAGGGGCCCCCACTAGCGCGCGGTACGAGCAGTACTTC.

This chain uses TRBV6-2 or TRBV6-3 with TRBJ1-4; a possible D gene is TRBD1 (5 bases). This CDR3 has 16 amino acids. Trimming took 0 bases from V and 7 from J, leaving 15 bases between them. From germline, CDR1 is MNHEY and CDR2 SVGEGT. Here the CDR3 DNA reads TGTGCCAGCAGTTACTCGCGAGCAGGGATCCGTGAAAAACTGTTTTTT. Amino acid sequence: CASSYSRAGIREKLFF.

The chain has TRBV4-3 and TRBJ2-5; 7 positions match TRBD2. CDR3 length equals 16 residues. The trim removed 0 bases at V and 0 bases at J, leaving 4 bases unmatched. Germline V gene data show CDR1 as LGHNA and CDR2 as YSLEER. The CDR3 nucleotides are TGCGCCAGCAGCCAAGAAGCTAGCGGCCACCAAGAGACCCAGTACTTC. Translated: CASSQEASGHQETQYF.

This clone has a handful of counts. The gene calls are TRBV7-9 and TRBJ2-7; the match to TRBD2 covers 7 bases. This CDR3 has 14 residues. Looked up from germline, CDR1 is SEHNR and CDR2 is FQNEAQ (reference sequence). The J segment lost 3 bases and the V segment lost 5 bases, leaving 7 bases of the junction unmatched. CDR3 sequence reads: CASSPHLADYEQYF. The CDR3 DNA reads as TGTGCCAGCAGCCCCCACCTAGCGGACTACGAGCAGTACTTC.

The chain recombines TRBV6-2 or TRBV6-3 with TRBJ2-7, with 7 bases that match TRBD1. Per germline, CDR1 MNHEY and CDR2 SVGEGT. V was pared by 6 bases and J by 3 bases, with 11 bases of the junction left unmatched. This CDR3 has 15 amino acids. As DNA, the CDR3 is TGTGCCAGCAGCTTCCGGGACAGTTTTTACTACGAGCAGTACTTC. The encoded protein is CASSFRDSFYYEQYF.